What follows is one T cell receptor beta chain and its context. The data belong to a study of blood T cell repertoires in COVID-19. Study as a whole: The samples span acute and convalescent COVID-19 from the United States, Italy and Spain. Nucleic acid was either cDNA or gDNA, and it came from T cells, B-cell-depleted T cells, or PBMCs.

The participants were between 18 and 89 years old and came from under 25 US areas. CDR1 is LGHNT, CDR2 FRNRAP, per germline. The CDR3 is 20 amino acids. V was pared by 0 bases and J by 0 bases, with 20 bases between. In the original workflow: Quantification of nucleated cells was approximated via reference gene primer amplification. This table comes from immunoSEQ multiplex PCR, and its TCRdb copy is limited to in-frame clones, with some not included. V and J calls and clone size are copied from that table; D and trimming were computed from the DNA. This sample has approximately 450,000 clones, with around 90% found just once.

This clonotype was obtained from a woman under 30 with acute COVID-19. The chain recombines TRBV12-5 with TRBJ2-2, with D possibly being TRBD1 (6 bases). The specimen was PBMCs or T cells enriched from blood (not recorded which). This CDR3 is CASGLVLPNRDDANTGELFF. CDR3 nucleotide sequence: TGTGCTAGTGGTTTGGTACTGCCGAACAGGGACGACGCGAACACCGGGGAGCTGTTTTTT.